This TCR beta chain was sequenced during a study of radiation and T cells in renal cell carcinoma. Whole-study results and caveats: In blood, top tumor clones expanded by 2 weeks, shrinking by 4.

V was pared by 0 bases and J by 3 bases, with 15 bases between. The CDR3 runs to 16 residues. Specified time point: blood 4 weeks post-SBRT, at nephrectomy. Regarding treatment: 15 Gy SBRT to primary tumor, nephrectomy 4 weeks later. Radiation-treated patients gave blood at baseline, week 2 and week 4. Clear cell pathology was present in this patient's renal cell carcinoma. TCRdb keeps only in-frame clones here, not all; method: immunoSEQ multiplex PCR. The sample consists of about 90,000 clones, about 79% of them appearing once. On this clone itself: Its antigen is unidentified.

The receptor comes from a man between 60 and 75 years old with renal cell carcinoma. This chain joins TRBV5-3 and TRBJ2-5; D perhaps matches TRBD2 (5 bases). TRBV5-3 is reported as an ORF; its role is uncertain. The material was blood, obtained from a patient whose treatment included radiotherapy and nephrectomy. This chain's CDR3 is CARSLAPNRREETQYF. The CDR3 DNA reads TGTGCCAGAAGCTTGGCCCCTAACCGGCGGGAAGAGACCCAGTACTTC.